A single sample is the source of the 22 T cell receptor beta chains below, sequenced in a study of T cell repertoires in cytomegalovirus infection. No cognate antigen is known for these TCRs. One entry per CDR3 protein results from TCRdb running MiXCR on the reads. Of around 900,000 distinct CDR3 sequences listed, around 30% are singletons. Sequenced here: cultured CD8+ T cells from PBMCs, sampled from culture after CMV antigen stimulation. The receptors were sampled from a human donor in good health (CMV status not recorded). Some clones in this sample may be carry-over from other donors' samples.

The gene calls are TRBV6-2 or TRBV6-3 and TRBJ1-6; no definite D call. Germline CDR1 is MNHEY and CDR2 is SVGEGT. This CDR3 contains 13 residues. V was pared by 6 bases and J by 8 bases, with 11 bases between. The CDR3 DNA is TGTGCCAGCAGAGGGTATGTTTATTCACCCCTCCACTTT. Translating it yields CASRGYVYSPLHF.

This chain connects TRBV2 to TRBJ2-3; D remains unclear. This CDR3 comprises 12 residues. V was shortened by 8 bases and J by 8 bases, with 14 bases between the two germline ends. Germline V lookup: CDR1 SNHLY, CDR2 FYNNEI. As DNA, the CDR3 is TGTGCCAGCTTATCAGGAGCAGGTACGCAGTATTTT. This translates into CASLSGAGTQYF. The full variable domain, its missing parts supplied by reference TRBV2 and TRBJ2-3, is EPEVTQTPSHQVTQMGQEVILRCVPISNHLYFYWYRQILGQKVEFLVSFYNNEISEKSEIFDDQFSVERPDGSNFTLKIRSTKLEDSAMYFCASLSGAGTQYFGPGTRLTVL.

The chain joins TRBV27 to TRBJ1-2; maybe TRBD1 (5 bases). The ends were cut back, 6 bases at V and 8 bases at J, with 16 bases in the middle. CDR1 is MNHEY, CDR2 SMNVEV, per germline (reference sequence). The CDR3 is made up of 13 amino acids. The CDR3 DNA is TGTGCCAGCAGCTGGGTCAGGGTGACCGGCTACACCTTC. Translation gives CASSWVRVTGYTF.

V is TRBV20-1 and J is TRBJ2-7; 8 bases line up with TRBD1. The V and J ends lost 1 base and 3 bases, in that order; junction bases with no gene match: 2. Looked up from germline, CDR1 is DFQATT and CDR2 is SNEGSKA (reference sequence). This CDR3 has 13 residues. The CDR3 sequence is CSARAGTGYEQYF. In nucleotides, the CDR3 is TGCAGTGCTAGAGCCGGGACAGGCTACGAGCAGTACTTC.

Points on this clonotype: A much more abundant neighbour one base away suggests this may be a read error. The V call is TRBV7-6, the J call TRBJ2-7; D may be TRBD1 (5 bases). The CDR3 consists of 13 residues. Germline CDR1 SGHVS, CDR2 FNYEAQ. CDR3 nucleotides: TGTGTCAGCAGCCTCCTTGTGGGGCTTAAACAGTACGTC. It codes for CVSSLLVGLKQYV.

J is TRBJ2-2 and V is TRBV24-1; weak D call: TRBD2 (6 bases). V was cut by 2 bases and J by 3 bases, with 12 bases left in between. CDR3 size: 16 residues. From germline, CDR1 is KGHDR and CDR2 SFDVKD. The CDR3 nucleotides read TGTGCCACCAGTGATTCCGCGGGGACCTACACCGGGGAGCTGTTTTTT. Its protein product is CATSDSAGTYTGELFF.

The DNA of the CDR3 is TGTGCCAGCAGCGTAAATCAGTATTCTAACTATGGCTACACCTTC. Translation gives CASSVNQYSNYGYTF. The V gene is TRBV9, the J gene TRBJ1-2; D is unclear. Germline V gives CDR1 SGDLS, CDR2 YYNGEE. This CDR3 region has 15 residues. V shed 1 base and J shed 0 bases, with 10 bases lying between them.

The chain employs TRBV27 and TRBJ1-5; D is undetermined. This CDR3 contains 15 residues. V lost 5 bases and J 6 bases, leaving 17 bases between the germline ends. Germline V gene lookup returns CDR1 MNHEY and CDR2 SMNVEV (reference sequence). The CDR3, as DNA: TGTGCCAGCAGTCCCCGCGGGGTGGTCACTCAGCCCCAGCATTTT. Protein: CASSPRGVVTQPQHF.

This clonotype showed up just a few times. The rearrangement joins TRBV24-1 to TRBJ2-6; D might be TRBD1 (6 bases). Germline V lookup: CDR1 KGHDR, CDR2 SFDVKD. V was shortened by 9 bases and J by 3 bases, with 11 bases between the two germline ends. The CDR3 sequence is 14 residues long. The CDR3 bases are TGTGCCACCTCAACAGGGTTTGGGGCCAACGTCCTGACTTTC. Translated: CATSTGFGANVLTF.

A few counts support this clonotype. J is TRBJ1-1 and V is TRBV19; D not resolved. This CDR3 is 12 amino acids long. V was pared by 6 bases and J by 7 bases, with 12 bases between. Germline V CDR1 and CDR2: LNHDA, SQIVND (reference sequence). CDR3 DNA sequence: TGTGCCAGTAGAGTGGACCGTAGTGAAGCTTTCTTT. Its translation is CASRVDRSEAFF.

The chain couples TRBV4-3 to TRBJ1-2; 7 bases are shared with TRBD1. The ends lost 0 bases at V and 6 bases at J; junction bases unmatched: 7. The CDR3 sequence is 15 residues long. The germline CDR1 and CDR2 sequences are LGHNA and YSLEER. The CDR3 is CASSQDVRGRHGYTF. CDR3 nucleotide sequence: TGCGCCAGCAGCCAAGATGTGAGGGGGCGGCATGGCTACACCTTC.

Comments on this clonotype: The junction does not match germline at one end; this may be a read error. This sequence joins TRBV7-6 and TRBJ1-1; D is ambiguous. This CDR3 is 15 amino acids long. Germline CDR1 reads SGHVS; CDR2 reads FNYEAQ. The CDR3 loop reads CPSSLGTGMNTEAFF. Here the CDR3 DNA reads TGTCCCAGCAGCTTAGGCACGGGTATGAACACTGAAGCTTTCTTT.

This clonotype was counted only a few times. The chain uses TRBV9 and TRBJ1-5; unclear D gene. The CDR3 has 14 amino acids. The germline gives CDR1 SGDLS, CDR2 YYNGEE. The V end was cut by 0 bases, the J end by 2 bases, with 6 bases between. CDR3 protein: CASSVGVGNQPQHF. The CDR3 DNA follows: TGTGCCAGCAGCGTAGGCGTGGGCAATCAGCCCCAGCATTTT.

The CDR3 DNA reads TGTGCCAGCAGCTTAGGGTCGAGGGACGAGCAGTACTTC. It is translated as CASSLGSRDEQYF. V is TRBV5-6 and J is TRBJ2-7, with a possible D match to TRBD2 (5 bases). CDR3 length: 13 residues. The V gene lost 2 bases and the J gene lost 5 bases, with 11 bases spanning the gap. Germline CDR1 and CDR2: SGHDT and YYEEEE.

The chain recombines TRBV6-2 or TRBV6-3 with TRBJ2-5; D perhaps matches TRBD2 (6 bases). The CDR3 contains 16 residues. In germline, CDR1 is MNHEY, CDR2 SVGEGT. With 5 bases removed from V and 5 bases from J, the gap between germline ends came to 21 bases. CDR3 bases: TGTGCCAGCAGTCCCCTTGAGTTAGCGGCGGGGGAGACCCAGTACTTC. It specifies CASSPLELAAGETQYF.

This clonotype was seen only a few times. The genes are TRBV10-3 and TRBJ2-2; maybe TRBD2 (5 bases). This CDR3 contains 14 residues. V lost 6 bases, J lost 4 bases, and 12 bases lay in between. Germline CDR1 ENHRY, CDR2 SYGVKD. The CDR3 region is CAISEGVSTGELFF. The CDR3 coding sequence is TGTGCCATCAGCGAGGGCGTCAGCACCGGGGAGCTGTTTTTT.

This clonotype was counted ten times or more. The chain combines TRBV7-6 with TRBJ2-5; 7 bases align to TRBD1. J was trimmed by 1 base and V by 4 bases; bases with no gene match: 6. Germline CDR1 SGHVS, CDR2 FNYEAQ. This CDR3 has 15 amino acids. The DNA of the CDR3 is TGTGCCAGCAGCTCCACCCGGGACAGCCAAGAGACCCAGTACTTC. This codes for CASSSTRDSQETQYF.

This clonotype was seen a few times. V usage is TRBV7-6 and J usage is TRBJ1-1; D remains unclear. This CDR3 contains 12 residues. Germline V gene sequence: CDR1 SGHVS, CDR2 FNYEAQ. The CDR3 region is CAVGDMNTEAFF. CDR3 coding DNA: TGTGCTGTGGGAGATATGAACACTGAAGCTTTCTTT.

The sample holds a few counts of this clonotype. The J gene is TRBJ2-7, the V gene TRBV12-3 or TRBV12-4; 9 positions agree with TRBD1. The CDR3 covers 14 residues. The V segment lost 4 bases and the J segment 2 bases; nucleotides outside the gene matches: 3. This chain's CDR3 is CASSSQGATYEQYF. DNA of the CDR3: TGTGCCAGCAGTTCACAGGGGGCCACCTACGAGCAGTACTTC.

The chain uses TRBV13 and TRBJ2-1; tentatively, D is TRBD1 (6 bases). Germline-derived CDR1 and CDR2 are PRHDT and FYEKMQ (reference sequence). V lost 4 bases to trimming and J lost 9 bases, with 13 bases between them. CDR3 size: 13 residues. The CDR3 DNA follows: TGTGCCAGCAGCTCACCACAGGGTGGTGAGCAGTTCTTC. Translation: CASSSPQGGEQFF.

Note on this clonotype: A read error may explain this, as a much larger clone is one base away. The rearrangement links TRBV7-6 to TRBJ2-7, with 9 nucleotides matching TRBD1. Per the germline V gene, CDR1 is SGHVS and CDR2 is FNYEAQ. This CDR3 region has 19 residues. CDR3 in amino acids: CASSSNLQGALGISYGQYF. The CDR3, as DNA: TGTGCCAGCAGCTCCAACCTACAGGGGGCACTAGGTATAAGCTACGGGCAGTACTTC.

As DNA, the CDR3 is TGTGCTAGTGGTTCCCCCGGGACGGAAAATTCACCCCTCCACTTT. Its protein is CASGSPGTENSPLHF. J is TRBJ1-6 and V is TRBV12-5; perhaps TRBD1 as D (5 bases). Deletions cut 4 bases from V and 7 bases from J, with 14 bases between. This CDR3 is built from 15 residues. Per the germline V gene, CDR1 is LGHNT and CDR2 is FRNRAP.